This TCR beta chain was observed in a study of yellow fever vaccine responses in identical twins. Using its own MiXCR run on the RT-PCR reads, TCRdb lists one record per CDR3 protein. The sample has 5,500 to 7,000 distinct CDR3 sequences; about three quarters are singletons. Sequenced here: T cells from blood (PBMCs), unsorted or a sorted subset (not recorded which), sampled before or after yellow fever vaccination (not recorded which). The sequence derives from a woman in her late teens or twenties who received the yellow fever vaccine.

CDR3 protein: CASSPVGNTTEAFF. The CDR3 coding sequence is TGCGCCAGCAGCCCCGTGGGAAATACCACTGAAGCTTTCTTT. The chain links TRBV5-1 to TRBJ1-1; no clear D gene. This CDR3 is built from 14 residues. Deletions cut 4 bases from V and 4 bases from J, with 14 bases between. Per germline, CDR1 SGHRS and CDR2 YFSETQ.